This T cell receptor (beta chain) appears in the sequencing data of a study of T cell responses to AZD1222 COVID-19 vaccine. The length of the CDR3 is 15 residues. Trimming cost V 5 bases and J 5 bases; bases outside gene matches: 9. Germline CDR1 is SGHNT and CDR2 is YENEEA. This table comes from immunoSEQ multiplex PCR, and its TCRdb copy is limited to in-frame clones, with some not included. The sample lists 70,000 to 95,000 clones, 90% occurring once. General study points: Among vaccine-associated CD4 TCRs, coverage spanned spike, with dominance at 160-218 and 743-854. White British people made up most donors, females outnumbered males, and clonal diversity was possibly underestimated. Repertoires were collected only later (after the peak T cell response had occurred).

Concerning this clone itself: Its antigen is unidentified.

This TCR was recovered from an adult in good health. Sequencing was performed on peripheral blood, taken on day 0 of AZD1222 vaccination. This chain joins TRBV11-3 and TRBJ2-7, with 10 positions matching TRBD2. CDR3 coding DNA: TGTGCCAGCAGCCCCGGGGCTAGCGGGAGAAACGAGCAGTACTTC. Translation: CASSPGASGRNEQYF.